Sequencing of this T cell receptor (beta chain) was carried out in a study of cytomegalovirus exposure and HLA in healthy donors. Germline lookup yields CDR1 SEHNR and CDR2 FQNEAQ (reference sequence). Trimming pared 4 bases from V and 4 bases from J, leaving 19 bases between. This CDR3 contains 16 residues. Only in-frame clones appear in the TCRdb table, and some are missing; sequencing was by immunoSEQ multiplex PCR. Here the sample spans about 130,000 clones, around nine tenths being singletons. The sequence was collected from a man aged 30 to 39 in good health and CMV-seronegative. The J gene is TRBJ1-2, the V gene TRBV7-9; D is perhaps TRBD1 (6 bases). The sequenced sample consisted of PBMCs. CDR3 protein: CASSSPGTSKGYGYTF. CDR3 in DNA: TGTGCCAGCAGCTCTCCAGGGACATCCAAGGGCTATGGCTACACCTTC.